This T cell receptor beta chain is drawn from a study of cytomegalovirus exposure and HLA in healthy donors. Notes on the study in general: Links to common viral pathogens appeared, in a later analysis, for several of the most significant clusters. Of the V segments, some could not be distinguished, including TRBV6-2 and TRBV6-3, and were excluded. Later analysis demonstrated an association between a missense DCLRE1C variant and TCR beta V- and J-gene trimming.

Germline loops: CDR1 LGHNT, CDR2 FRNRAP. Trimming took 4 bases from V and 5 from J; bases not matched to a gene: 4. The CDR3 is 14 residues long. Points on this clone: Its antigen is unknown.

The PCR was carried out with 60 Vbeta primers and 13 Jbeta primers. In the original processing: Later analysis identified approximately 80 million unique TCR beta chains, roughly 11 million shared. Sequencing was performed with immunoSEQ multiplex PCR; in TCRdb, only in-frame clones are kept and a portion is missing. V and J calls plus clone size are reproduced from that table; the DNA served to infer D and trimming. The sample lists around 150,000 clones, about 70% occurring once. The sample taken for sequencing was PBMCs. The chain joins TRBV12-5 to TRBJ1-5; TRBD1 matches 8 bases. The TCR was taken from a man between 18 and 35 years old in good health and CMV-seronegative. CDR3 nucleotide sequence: TGTGCTAGTGGTTCGGGGACAGGCGATCAGCCCCAGCATTTT. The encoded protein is CASGSGTGDQPQHF.